The T cell receptor beta chain described here comes from a study of T cells in Graves' hyperthyroidism and ophthalmopathy. General observations from the study: Separation of ophthalmopathy from stable hyperthyroidism was achieved by a 13 V-J model. Expanded thyroid clonotypes (above 0.001) were mostly also found in blood.

This clonotype occurred once. Antigen: not known. Amplified regions were TCR beta CDR3 sequences from RNA transcripts. RT-PCR in the first round (using the HTBI primer set) targeted the TCR CDR3. TCRdb analysed the multiplex PCR reads with MiXCR anew, one entry per CDR3 protein. The sample has fewer than 350,000 distinct CDR3 sequences; over 15% are singletons. Germline CDR1 and CDR2: SQVTM and ANQGSEA. After removal of 4 bases from V and 9 bases from J, the junction contained 9 bases not matched to a gene. The CDR3 extends over 14 amino acids. No progression to ophthalmopathy during 18 months of follow-up defined stable disease.

The rearrangement joins TRBV29-1 to TRBJ2-1; the match to TRBD1 covers 10 bases. The sample consisted of blood. The source of this sequence is a woman aged 45 to 65 with Graves' hyperthyroidism. The CDR3 DNA follows: TGCAGCGTTGTTGGACAGGGGGAGTGGGGTGAGCAGTTCTTC. Its protein is CSVVGQGEWGEQFF.